Listed below are T cell receptor beta chains from one sample, sequenced in a study of cytomegalovirus exposure and HLA in healthy donors. Clones were sequenced by immunoSEQ multiplex PCR, and TCRdb holds only the in-frame ones, with some missing. The sample consists of 45,000 to 55,000 clones, around 82% of them appearing once. The sequencing input was PBMCs. The source of these receptors is a man aged 25 to 40 in good health and CMV-seropositive. The CDR3 runs from the conserved cysteine through the conserved F or W. The D gene is left open where the match is weak. Only part of the rows carry a size: once, few, many, or a class if the clone is expanded.

clone_size d_call v_call cdr3_aa
NA NA TRBV30 CAWNGGGAVTDTQYF
NA TRBD2 TRBV27 CASTPALAGTGELFF
NA NA TRBV23-1 CASSQRQGTTNEKLFF
NA TRBD2 TRBV28 CASRRLAGVSLGLF
NA NA TRBV7-6 CASSPSDRQNSYGYTF
NA TRBD1 TRBV30 CAWIGTGLQETQYF
NA NA TRBV28 CASSLKARFSTDTQYF
NA NA TRBV7-6 CASSSTRDQPQHF
once NA TRBV7-8 CASTPGGGYGYTF
NA NA TRBV7-9 CSSSRDTQYF
NA TRBD1 TRBV2 CASSGMGQGSSPLHF
NA NA TRBV2 CADPTSPGTQYF
NA NA TRBV6-5 CASSRQGNQPQHF
NA TRBD1 TRBV27 CASSPIQGVQETQYF
NA NA TRBV9 CASSVRNNEQFF
NA NA TRBV23-1 CASSPQPPGGRSSPLHF
NA TRBD1 TRBV27 CASSTGQGGTGELFF
NA TRBD1 TRBV7-2 CASSFTVGTGTETQYF
NA NA TRBV30 CAWSSGTLSNQPQHF
NA NA TRBV7-9 CASSPPRQGLYEQYF
NA NA TRBV28 CASSFAEQSYEQYF
few TRBD2 TRBV7-8 CASTPLWVAGDYEQYF
few NA TRBV6-5 CASSHGSDYGYTF
NA NA TRBV5-1 CASSLYDGRGNTEAFF
NA NA TRBV30 CAWSVGGGGNIQYF
NA NA TRBV2 CASSDRVSNQPQHF
NA TRBD1 TRBV2 CASRIEDRGTFSNQPQHF
NA TRBD1 TRBV19 CASSIRSQGDVEKLFF
NA NA TRBV6-5 CAAGGGGANEKLFF
medium-sized NA TRBV18 CASSPVGVGQPQHF
NA NA TRBV5-1 CASSLVSPSNTGELFF
NA NA TRBV5-4 CASSLVALPQETQYF
NA NA TRBV7-8 CASSLSDGGFTDTQYF
NA TRBD2 TRBV5-6 CASSLGGDYGQYF